This T cell receptor (beta chain) was retrieved from a study of identical twins. One entry per CDR3 protein, called by TCRdb with MiXCR from the 5' RACE reads. The sample yields 350,000 to 400,000 distinct CDR3 sequences, approximately 8.7% seen once. Study-level points and caveats: Fewer insertions characterized abundant cord blood beta clonotypes, whereas memory repertoires showed none. In monozygotic twins, models underestimated the sharing of out-of-frame TCR alpha.

The table lists this clonotype with many counts. Its antigen is as yet unknown. This CDR3 has 14 amino acids. V was pared by 6 bases and J by 1 base, with 9 bases between. Germline CDR1 MNHEY, CDR2 SMNVEV (reference sequence). The V call is TRBV27, the J call TRBJ2-2, with D uncertain. The source of this sequence is a woman aged 50 to 60 in good health. The sequencing sample was made of naive T cells sorted from blood. As DNA, the CDR3 is TGTGCCAGCAGCTACCCTGTGAACACCGGGGAGCTGTTTTTT. This translates into CASSYPVNTGELFF.